This T cell receptor beta chain emerged from a study of post-analysis software for immune sequencing data. Overall study context: The courses of disease that were included comprised relapsing-remitting, secondary progressive and progressive-relapsing multiple sclerosis.

Unique molecular identifiers had been added to the TCR beta cDNA libraries. Roughly 0.5 million cDNA molecules were obtained from approximately 1 to 10 million T cells. MiXCR was run by TCRdb on the PCR reads, yielding one entry per CDR3 protein. This table has hundreds of thousands of distinct CDR3 sequences, 25% to 30% appearing once. Findings and caveats of the study: Patients had higher frequencies than controls of about 5 TRBV segments, including TRBV5-6, TRBV5-1 and TRBV20-1. When the samples were clustered directly with F measure, those that had been prepared in the same batch showed strong co-clustering. Controls significantly exceeded multiple sclerosis patients in normalized Chao1 diversity.

Per germline, CDR1 SGHRS and CDR2 YFSETQ. V gave up 1 base and J gave up 0 bases, with 17 bases separating them. This CDR3 spans 19 amino acids. About this clonotype: What it binds is unknown.

The gene calls are TRBV5-1 and TRBJ2-6; D is uncertain. Specimen: blood. The TCR originated in a girl aged 5-17 years with multiple sclerosis. The CDR3 reads CASSLSLGLETSGANVLTF. The CDR3 DNA reads as TGCGCCAGCAGCTTGTCCCTCGGTCTTGAGACCTCTGGGGCCAACGTCCTGACTTTC.